A selection of T cell receptor beta chains follows, all from one sample in a study of CD8 T cells in ankylosing spondylitis. TCRdb re-called the 5' RACE reads through MiXCR, storing one row per CDR3 protein. This table holds approximately 540,000 distinct CDR3 sequences, 12% found once. Sequences were obtained from blood, either unsorted or a sorted T cell fraction (not recorded which). These receptors were collected from a male donor with ankylosing spondylitis. The CDR3 runs from the conserved cysteine through the conserved F or W. The order of the fields is clone size, V gene, D gene, J gene, CDR3 DNA, CDR3 protein. A D gene is named only where the DNA matches it firmly. Clone size, where shown, is once, few, many, or a class for clones that have expanded.

clone size: few; V gene: TRBV30; D gene: TRBD1; J gene: TRBJ2-5; CDR3 DNA: TGTGCCCAGGGGGGGACAGGGGAGGAGACCCAGTACTTC; CDR3 protein: CAQGGTGEETQYF
clone size: .; V gene: TRBV5-1; D gene: .; J gene: TRBJ2-5; CDR3 DNA: TGCGCCAGCGGTCTGGGGGGAAAAGAGACCCAGTACTTC; CDR3 protein: CASGLGGKETQYF
clone size: few; V gene: TRBV5-6; D gene: .; J gene: TRBJ1-6; CDR3 DNA: TGTGCCAGCAAAATAGGAGGGGGTCCCTCACCCCTCCACTTT; CDR3 protein: CASKIGGGPSPLHF
clone size: many; V gene: TRBV7-8; D gene: .; J gene: TRBJ1-5; CDR3 DNA: TGTGCCAGCAGCTCCTGGACCGGTTATAGCAATCAGCCCCAGCATTTT; CDR3 protein: CASSSWTGYSNQPQHF
clone size: few; V gene: TRBV5-1; D gene: TRBD2; J gene: TRBJ2-3; CDR3 DNA: TGCGCCAGCAGCTTGGAGTCAGGCCTCAGCGGGAGAACAGATACGCAGTATTTT; CDR3 protein: CASSLESGLSGRTDTQYF
clone size: .; V gene: TRBV30; D gene: TRBD2; J gene: TRBJ2-1; CDR3 DNA: TGTGCCTGGAGTGTACAGAGCGGGAGGCTACAGTGGAATGAGCAGTTCTTC; CDR3 protein: CAWSVQSGRLQWNEQFF
clone size: .; V gene: TRBV24-1; D gene: .; J gene: TRBJ1-5; CDR3 DNA: TGTGCCACCAGTGATTTGGTACAGGACGACCAGCCCCAGCATTTT; CDR3 protein: CATSDLVQDDQPQHF
clone size: .; V gene: TRBV7-7; D gene: .; J gene: TRBJ2-5; CDR3 DNA: TGTGCCAGCAGCTTAGTCAGGGGACTCCAAGAGACCCAGTACTTC; CDR3 protein: CASSLVRGLQETQYF
clone size: many; V gene: TRBV4-2; D gene: .; J gene: TRBJ2-2; CDR3 DNA: TGTGCCAGCAGCCGAAACTTGGGTTACACCGGGGAGCTGTTTTTT; CDR3 protein: CASSRNLGYTGELFF
clone size: many; V gene: TRBV15; D gene: TRBD1; J gene: TRBJ2-1; CDR3 DNA: TGTGCCACCAGCAGAGGGTTAGGACAGGACAATGAGCAGTTCTTC; CDR3 protein: CATSRGLGQDNEQFF
clone size: few; V gene: TRBV7-2; D gene: .; J gene: TRBJ2-7; CDR3 DNA: TGTGCCACCCATCCCGACAGGCTCCTAGGGGAGCAGTACTTC; CDR3 protein: CATHPDRLLGEQYF
clone size: many; V gene: TRBV29-1; D gene: .; J gene: TRBJ1-5; CDR3 DNA: TGCAGCGTAACCTTCGGGGTCCGCCATAGCAATCAGCCCCAGCATTTT; CDR3 protein: CSVTFGVRHSNQPQHF
clone size: .; V gene: TRBV20-1; D gene: .; J gene: TRBJ1-2; CDR3 DNA: TGCAGTGCTAGGTCGCCCGAGGGGGTTAAGGGCTACACCTTC; CDR3 protein: CSARSPEGVKGYTF
clone size: .; V gene: TRBV18; D gene: TRBD1; J gene: TRBJ1-2; CDR3 DNA: TGTGCCAGCTCACCTCCGACAGGGACACCAGAGTGGAACTATGGCTACACCTTC; CDR3 protein: CASSPPTGTPEWNYGYTF
clone size: .; V gene: TRBV5-1; D gene: .; J gene: TRBJ2-2; CDR3 DNA: TGCGCCAGCAGCTTGGAGCCTAGAAGAGCCGGGGAGCTGTTTTTT; CDR3 protein: CASSLEPRRAGELFF
clone size: few; V gene: TRBV25-1; D gene: TRBD2; J gene: TRBJ2-1; CDR3 DNA: TGTGCCAGCAGTGCCAGGGCGGGAGGAAACAATGAGCAGTTCTTC; CDR3 protein: CASSARAGGNNEQFF
clone size: .; V gene: TRBV7-2; D gene: .; J gene: TRBJ2-3; CDR3 DNA: TGTGCCAGCAGCTTAGCCTTCGGTCAGAGACGGTCCACAGATACGCAGTATTTT; CDR3 protein: CASSLAFGQRRSTDTQYF
clone size: .; V gene: TRBV15; D gene: .; J gene: TRBJ1-1; CDR3 DNA: TGTGCCACCAGCAGTAGCTGGGGCCCTGAAGCTTTCTTT; CDR3 protein: CATSSSWGPEAFF
clone size: few; V gene: TRBV5-1; D gene: .; J gene: TRBJ2-3; CDR3 DNA: TGCGCCAGCAGCTTGGTCAGGGGTGCGGGAGATACGCAGTATTTT; CDR3 protein: CASSLVRGAGDTQYF
clone size: few; V gene: TRBV12-3/TRBV12-4; D gene: .; J gene: TRBJ1-6; CDR3 DNA: TGTGCCAGCAGTTTTCTGCGGGGAGGGATGGCTTCACCCCTCCACTTT; CDR3 protein: CASSFLRGGMASPLHF
clone size: few; V gene: TRBV6-5; D gene: .; J gene: TRBJ1-2; CDR3 DNA: TGTGCCAGCAGTTACAGGGGGTTAAACTATGGCTACACCTTC; CDR3 protein: CASSYRGLNYGYTF
clone size: .; V gene: TRBV10-3; D gene: TRBD1; J gene: TRBJ2-3; CDR3 DNA: TGTGCCATCAGTAAACAGGGGACAGATACGCAGTATTTT; CDR3 protein: CAISKQGTDTQYF
clone size: .; V gene: TRBV5-1; D gene: .; J gene: TRBJ2-2; CDR3 DNA: TGCGCCAGCAGCGTAGACCCCTACACCGGGGAGCTGTTTTTT; CDR3 protein: CASSVDPYTGELFF
clone size: .; V gene: TRBV30; D gene: .; J gene: TRBJ1-5; CDR3 DNA: TGTGCCTGGGATAAAGGGGTCAATCAGCCCCAGCATTTT; CDR3 protein: CAWDKGVNQPQHF